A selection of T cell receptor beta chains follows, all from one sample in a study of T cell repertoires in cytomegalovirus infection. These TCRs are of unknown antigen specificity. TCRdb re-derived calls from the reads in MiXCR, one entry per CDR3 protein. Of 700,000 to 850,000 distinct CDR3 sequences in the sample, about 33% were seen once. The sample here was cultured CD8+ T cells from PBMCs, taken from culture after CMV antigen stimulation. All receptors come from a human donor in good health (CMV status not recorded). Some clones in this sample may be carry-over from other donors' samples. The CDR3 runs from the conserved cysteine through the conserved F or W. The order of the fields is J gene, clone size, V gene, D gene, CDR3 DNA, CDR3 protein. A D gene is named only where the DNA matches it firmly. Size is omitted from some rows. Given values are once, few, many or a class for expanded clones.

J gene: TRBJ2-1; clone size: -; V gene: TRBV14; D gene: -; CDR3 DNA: TGTGCCAGCAGCCAAGATAAGACACCAAGCTACAATGAGCAGTTCTTC; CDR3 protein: CASSQDKTPSYNEQFF
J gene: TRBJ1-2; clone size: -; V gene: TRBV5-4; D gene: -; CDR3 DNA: TGTGCCAGCAGCGGGAAGGACAGTTCAGATGGCTACACCTTC; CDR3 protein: CASSGKDSSDGYTF
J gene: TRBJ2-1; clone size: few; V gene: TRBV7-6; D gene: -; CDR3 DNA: TGTGCCAGCAGCTTACAGATCTCGGGGGCTGACGATGAGCAGTTCTTC; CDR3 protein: CASSLQISGADDEQFF
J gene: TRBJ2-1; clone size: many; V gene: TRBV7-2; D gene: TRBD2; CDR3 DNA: TGTGCCAGCAGCTCTGGGGGGGGGTCCTACAATGAGCAGTTCTTC; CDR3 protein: CASSSGGGSYNEQFF
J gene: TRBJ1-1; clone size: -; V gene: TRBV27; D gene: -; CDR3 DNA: TGTGCCAGCAGTTTAAAACCAGGGAGTGAAGCTTTCTTT; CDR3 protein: CASSLKPGSEAFF
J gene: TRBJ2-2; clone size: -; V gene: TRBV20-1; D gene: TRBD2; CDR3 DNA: TGCAGTGCTCCCGGGACTACGAACACCGGGGAGCTGTTTTTT; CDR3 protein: CSAPGTTNTGELFF
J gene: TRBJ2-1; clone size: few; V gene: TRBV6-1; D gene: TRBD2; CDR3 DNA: TGTGCCAGCAGTGCTCGAGCGGGGGGCTACAATGAGCAGTTCTTC; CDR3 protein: CASSARAGGYNEQFF
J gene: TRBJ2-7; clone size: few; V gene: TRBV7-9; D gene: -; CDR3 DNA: TGTGCCAGCAGCTCCCAAGCTACCTACGAGCAGTACTTC; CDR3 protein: CASSSQATYEQYF
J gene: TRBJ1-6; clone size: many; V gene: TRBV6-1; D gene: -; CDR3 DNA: TGTGCCAGCAGTGAAGCGGGTTATTCCTATAATTCACCCCTCCACTTT; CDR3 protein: CASSEAGYSYNSPLHF
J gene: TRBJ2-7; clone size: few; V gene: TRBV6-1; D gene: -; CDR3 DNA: TGTGCCAGCAGTGAAAGAAGCCGGGACTCAAACTCCTACGAGCAGTACTTC; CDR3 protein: CASSERSRDSNSYEQYF